This T cell receptor (beta chain) was recorded in a study of identical twins. Study observations and caveats: In cord blood, abundant beta clonotypes had fewer insertions; memory showed no trend. Without tracking the same donors, conclusions rested on cross-sectional statistical analysis.

This clonotype was observed a handful of times. The target antigen is unknown. TCRdb called the 5' RACE reads again in MiXCR, with one record for every CDR3 protein. The data show fewer than 650,000 distinct CDR3 sequences, just over 7% seen once. After removal of 3 bases from V and 3 bases from J, the junction contained 17 bases not matched to a gene. Germline V gives CDR1 SQVTM, CDR2 ANQGSEA. There are 18 residues in the CDR3. In addition, the sample was reused for a study of yellow fever vaccine responses in identical twins.

Sequenced input: PBMCs. The J gene is TRBJ2-1, the V gene TRBV29-1, with 7 bases identical to TRBD1. This receptor was identified in a woman aged 18-29 years in good health. In DNA form, the CDR3 reads TGCAGCGTTGATTCTCCCCTTGGTGACAGGGAGTTCTACAATGAGCAGTTCTTC. Amino acid sequence: CSVDSPLGDREFYNEQFF.